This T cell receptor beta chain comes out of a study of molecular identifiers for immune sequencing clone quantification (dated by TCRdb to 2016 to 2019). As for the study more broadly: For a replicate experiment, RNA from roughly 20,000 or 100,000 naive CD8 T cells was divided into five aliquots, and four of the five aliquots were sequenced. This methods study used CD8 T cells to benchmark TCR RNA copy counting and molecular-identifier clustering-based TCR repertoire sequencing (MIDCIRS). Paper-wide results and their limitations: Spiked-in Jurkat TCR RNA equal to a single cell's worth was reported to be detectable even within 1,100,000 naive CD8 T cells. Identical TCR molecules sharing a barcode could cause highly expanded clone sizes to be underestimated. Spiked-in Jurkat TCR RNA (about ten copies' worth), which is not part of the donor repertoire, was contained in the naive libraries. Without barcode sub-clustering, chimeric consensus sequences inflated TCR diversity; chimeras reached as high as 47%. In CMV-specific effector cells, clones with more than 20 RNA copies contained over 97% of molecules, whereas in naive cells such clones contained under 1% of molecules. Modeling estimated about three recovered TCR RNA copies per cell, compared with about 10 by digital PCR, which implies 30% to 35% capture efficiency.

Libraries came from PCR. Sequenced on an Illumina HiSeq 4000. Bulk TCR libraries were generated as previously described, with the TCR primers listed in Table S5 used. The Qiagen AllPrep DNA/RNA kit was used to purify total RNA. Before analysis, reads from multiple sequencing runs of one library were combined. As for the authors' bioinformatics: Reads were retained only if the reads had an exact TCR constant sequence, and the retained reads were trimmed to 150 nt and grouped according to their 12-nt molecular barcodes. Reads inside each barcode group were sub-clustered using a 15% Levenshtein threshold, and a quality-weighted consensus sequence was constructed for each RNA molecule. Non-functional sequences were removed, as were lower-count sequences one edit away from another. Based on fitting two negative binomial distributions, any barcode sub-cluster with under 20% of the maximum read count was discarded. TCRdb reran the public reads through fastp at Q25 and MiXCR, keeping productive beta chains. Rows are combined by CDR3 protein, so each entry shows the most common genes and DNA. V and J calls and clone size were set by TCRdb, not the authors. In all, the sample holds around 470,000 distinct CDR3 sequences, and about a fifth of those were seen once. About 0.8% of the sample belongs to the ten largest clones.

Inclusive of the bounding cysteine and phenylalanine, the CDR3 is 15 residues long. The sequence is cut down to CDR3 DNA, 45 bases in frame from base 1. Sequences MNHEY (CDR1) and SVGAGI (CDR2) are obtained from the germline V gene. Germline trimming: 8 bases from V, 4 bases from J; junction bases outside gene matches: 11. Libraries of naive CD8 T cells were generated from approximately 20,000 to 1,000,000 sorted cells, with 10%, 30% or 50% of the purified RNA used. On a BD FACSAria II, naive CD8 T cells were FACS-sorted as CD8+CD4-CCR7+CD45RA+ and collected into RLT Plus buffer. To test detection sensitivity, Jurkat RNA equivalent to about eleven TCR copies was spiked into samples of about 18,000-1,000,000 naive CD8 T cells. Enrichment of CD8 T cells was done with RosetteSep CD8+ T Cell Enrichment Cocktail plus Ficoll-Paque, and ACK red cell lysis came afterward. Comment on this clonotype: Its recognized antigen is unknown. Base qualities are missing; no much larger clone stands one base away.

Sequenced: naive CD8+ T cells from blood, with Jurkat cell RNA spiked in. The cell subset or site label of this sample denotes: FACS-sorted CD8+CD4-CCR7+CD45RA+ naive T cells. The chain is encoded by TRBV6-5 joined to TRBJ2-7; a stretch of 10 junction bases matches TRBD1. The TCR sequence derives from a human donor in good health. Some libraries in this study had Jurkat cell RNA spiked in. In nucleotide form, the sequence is TGTGCCAGCCGTACATCGACAGGGGGCGTGTACGAGCAGTACTTC. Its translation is CASRTSTGGVYEQYF.